These 3 T cell receptor beta chains came from one sample sequenced in a study of early T cells in non-severe SARS-CoV-2 infection. TCRdb fed the 5' RACE reads into MiXCR, producing one record per CDR3 protein. The sample consists of around 33,000 distinct CDR3 sequences, roughly 6% of them appearing once. The sequencing input was whole blood. These receptors were collected from an adult who was a healthcare worker with PCR-confirmed SARS-CoV-2 infection or an uninfected control (not recorded which).

This clonotype showed up just a few times. The chain has TRBV7-9 and TRBJ2-5; TRBD2 aligns across 7 bases. Germline values: CDR1 SEHNR, CDR2 FQNEAQ (reference sequence). V shed 5 bases and J 4 bases; nucleotides not matched to a gene: 4. This CDR3 spans 13 amino acids. The CDR3 spells CASSGLGRETQYF. The CDR3 DNA is TGTGCCAGCAGCGGACTAGGGCGAGAGACCCAGTACTTC.

This clonotype was found a few times. This chain uses TRBV18 with TRBJ1-2; D is possibly TRBD1 (5 bases). The CDR3 loop spans 15 amino acids. Germline V gene sequence: CDR1 KGHSH, CDR2 LQKENI. V lost 3 bases and J 4 bases, leaving 15 bases between the germline ends. CDR3 DNA: TGTGCCAGCTCACCGGCAGGGACCGATCTCTATGGCTACACCTTC. This codes for CASSPAGTDLYGYTF.

This clonotype was counted between two and nine times. The chain has TRBV3-1 and TRBJ1-4, with D hard to call. The CDR3 loop spans 15 amino acids. The V end lost 2 bases, the J end lost 3 bases, and 10 bases lay between the germline ends. Germline V gives CDR1 LGHDT, CDR2 YNNKEL (reference sequence). The CDR3 DNA follows: TGTGCCAGCAGCCAATCTGGGAGGGCTAATGAAAAACTGTTTTTT. It is translated as CASSQSGRANEKLFF.